Described below is a single TCR beta chain sequence and its context. Germline-derived CDR1 and CDR2 are SGHDT and YYEEEE. This CDR3 contains 16 residues. After removal of 4 bases from V and 1 base from J, the junction contained 8 bases not matched to a gene. The donors comprised healthy bone marrow donors. These data originate in a study of cytomegalovirus exposure and HLA in healthy donors. The PCR contained 60 Vbeta and 13 Jbeta primers. TCRdb's copy holds only in-frame clones and misses some; the assay was immunoSEQ multiplex PCR. The sample includes 190,000 or so clones, 82% of them seen just once.

This chain links TRBV5-6 with TRBJ2-3, with 8 bases that match TRBD1. This sequence originates from a woman aged 50 to 60 in good health and CMV-seropositive. The sample comprised PBMCs. The CDR3, as DNA: TGTGCCAGCAGCGTCCTTGGGACAGGTGGCACAGATACGCAGTATTTT. This codes for CASSVLGTGGTDTQYF.